Shown below are 25 T cell receptor beta chains from a single sample sequenced in a study of T-cell reconstitution after alpha-beta-depleted transplantation in children. The TCRbeta library was prepared with unique molecular identifiers. TCRdb redid the calling of the PCR reads with MiXCR, one entry per CDR3 protein. This sample carries about 540,000 distinct CDR3 sequences, roughly a quarter of them seen once, and the ten largest clones take about 35%. The sequences come from PBMCs, collected before TCRalphabeta/CD19-depleted stem cell transplant. The source of these receptors is a boy younger than two with Wiskott-Aldrich syndrome, due to receive a stem cell transplant.

This clonotype has only a few counts. The genes are TRBV7-3 and TRBJ2-3; D is possibly TRBD2 (6 bases). CDR1 SGHTA and CDR2 FQGTGA come from the germline V gene. The CDR3 runs 16 residues. The ends were cut back, 1 base at V and 4 bases at J, with 15 bases in the middle. The CDR3 DNA reads as TGTGCCAGCAGCTTAAGCGCCGGGAGTAGGGCAGATACGCAGTATTTT. It is translated as CASSLSAGSRADTQYF.

The genes are TRBV5-1 and TRBJ1-4, with unresolved D. The CDR3 runs to 17 residues. V lost 0 bases and J lost 4, with 16 bases in between. From germline, CDR1 is SGHRS and CDR2 YFSETQ. The CDR3 DNA is TGCGCCAGCAGCTTGGGTCGGGGTGCGACAATTAATGAAAAACTGTTTTTT. Translating it yields CASSLGRGATINEKLFF. The whole variable domain, filled in from reference TRBV5-1 and TRBJ1-4, reads KAGVTQTPRYLIKTRGQQVTLSCSPISGHRSVSWYQQTPGQGLQFLFEYFSETQRNKGNFPGRFSGRQFSNSRSEMNVSTLELGDSALYLCASSLGRGATINEKLFFGSGTQLSVL.

This chain links TRBV5-1 with TRBJ1-4, with TRBD1 matching over 9 bases. V was pared by 0 bases and J by 3 bases, with 9 bases of the junction left unmatched. The germline CDR1 and CDR2 sequences are SGHRS and YFSETQ. This CDR3 has 18 amino acids. CDR3 bases: TGCGCCAGCAGCTTGGCCGGGACAGGGATGCACCCTAATGAAAAACTGTTTTTT. This translates into CASSLAGTGMHPNEKLFF.

The rearrangement joins TRBV12-3 or TRBV12-4 to TRBJ2-4; perhaps TRBD2 as D (7 bases). Trimming removed 6 bases from V and 7 bases from J, with 16 bases in between. The CDR3 contains 14 residues. CDR3 sequence (DNA): TGTGCCAGCAGGGGGGGAGGGGGAAGGAACATTCAGTACTTC. Encoded protein: CASRGGGGRNIQYF.

This clonotype appeared a few times. The chain joins TRBV2 to TRBJ1-6; 10 nucleotides agree with TRBD1. Losses at the gene ends were 6 bases for V and 10 bases for J; bases not matched to a gene: 9. Germline V gene sequence: CDR1 SNHLY, CDR2 FYNNEI. This CDR3 contains 15 residues. The CDR3 DNA sequence: TGTGCCAGCAGCCTCGACAGGGGGCGCGGGTCACCCCTCCACTTT. As protein: CASSLDRGRGSPLHF.

V gene TRBV12-3 or TRBV12-4 combines with J gene TRBJ2-1; tentative D call: TRBD2 (5 bases). V lost 1 base and J lost 8, with 15 bases in between. The CDR3 sequence is 15 residues long. The CDR3 bases are TGTGCCAGCAGTTTAGGCAGAAACCCCGGGGATGAGCAGTTCTTC. Translation gives CASSLGRNPGDEQFF.

The rearrangement joins TRBV5-1 to TRBJ2-3; the D gene is possibly TRBD1 (5 bases). V dropped 0 bases and J dropped 2 bases, with 13 bases sitting between them. The germline V gene encodes CDR1 SGHRS and CDR2 YFSETQ. The CDR3 is made up of 16 amino acids. The CDR3 DNA sequence: TGCGCCAGCAGCTTGGTTGGACACTCACCCACAGATACGCAGTATTTT. Translated, it gives CASSLVGHSPTDTQYF.

This clonotype was detected only a few times. The chain employs TRBV20-1 and TRBJ2-1; 12 bases are a match to TRBD1. CDR3 size: 15 residues. Germline trimming cut 0 bases from V and 5 bases from J; bases unmatched to any gene: 2. Germline V lookup: CDR1 DFQATT, CDR2 SNEGSKA (reference sequence). CDR3 loop: CSARDRDRGHNEQFF. CDR3 coding DNA: TGCAGTGCTAGAGATCGGGACAGGGGGCACAATGAGCAGTTCTTC.

The chain employs TRBV24-1 and TRBJ2-1; no reliable D call. Trimming removed 3 bases from V and 7 bases from J, with 15 bases in between. The CDR3 is 15 residues long. The germline gives CDR1 KGHDR, CDR2 SFDVKD. The CDR3 DNA reads as TGTGCCACCAGTGATAGTGGGTCGCCCTCGAATGAGCAGTTCTTC. It is translated as CATSDSGSPSNEQFF.

In its sample, this clonotype was seen a few times. The V call is TRBV5-1, the J call TRBJ2-7; 9 positions match TRBD2. The junction had 5 bases not matched to a gene; V was cut back by 4 bases and J by 0 bases. CDR1 is SGHRS, CDR2 YFSETQ, per germline. The CDR3 extends over 15 amino acids. Written as DNA, the CDR3 is TGCGCCAGCAGCCCTGCTAGCGGGGACTCCTACGAGCAGTACTTC. This translates into CASSPASGDSYEQYF.

This clonotype showed up just a few times. The chain uses TRBV5-1 and TRBJ2-2; D gene ambiguous. Germline CDR1 and CDR2: SGHRS and YFSETQ. V was pared by 3 bases and J by 9 bases, with 18 bases between. CDR3 length: 15 amino acids. The CDR3, as DNA: TGCGCCAGCAGCTCATCCCAGGTGGGCAACCGGGAGCTGTTTTTT. It encodes CASSSSQVGNRELFF.

V is TRBV28 and J is TRBJ2-5; D might be TRBD2 (6 bases). Germline CDR1 and CDR2: MDHEN and SYDVKM. The CDR3 runs 15 residues. The V end was cut by 6 bases, the J end by 5 bases, with 19 bases between. CDR3 sequence reads: CASSVTSGFSETQYF. The CDR3 bases are TGTGCCAGCAGCGTGACTAGTGGGTTCTCGGAGACCCAGTACTTC.

This clonotype showed up just once. This CDR3 reads CASRGLAGVGSGELFF. The CDR3 nucleotides read TGCGCCAGCAGGGGACTAGCGGGAGTAGGGTCCGGGGAGCTGTTTTTT. The rearrangement joins TRBV10-2 to TRBJ2-2; TRBD2 matches 14 bases. The CDR3 runs 16 residues. Trimming cost V 6 bases and J 6 bases; bases outside gene matches: 6. Germline V gives CDR1 WSHSY, CDR2 SAAADI.

This clonotype was detected only a few times. The chain employs TRBV6-2 or TRBV6-3 and TRBJ1-5; 7 bases are a match to TRBD1. Germline V CDR1 and CDR2: MNHEY, SVGEGT. V trimming: 6 bases; J trimming: 4 bases; junction bases outside the gene matches: 6. The CDR3 runs 14 residues. CDR3: CASSPAGQNQPQHF. The CDR3 DNA is TGTGCCAGCAGCCCGGCGGGACAGAATCAGCCCCAGCATTTT.

In this sample, this clonotype turned up a few times. The chain links TRBV18 to TRBJ2-7; 11 bases align to TRBD2. V shed 2 bases and J 6 bases; nucleotides not matched to a gene: 6. The CDR3 covers 15 residues. Germline V gives CDR1 KGHSH, CDR2 LQKENI. CDR3 amino acids: CASSPLLAGVGEQYF. The CDR3 DNA reads as TGTGCCAGCTCACCATTACTAGCGGGAGTAGGCGAGCAGTACTTC.

The chain uses TRBV6-4 and TRBJ2-7; 11 bases are a match to TRBD2. This CDR3 region has 17 residues. The germline V gene has CDR1 MRHNA and CDR2 SNTAGT. Trimming at V came to 0 bases and at J to 1 base, leaving 5 bases not matched to a gene. The CDR3 here is CASSDSASGRSSYEQYF. DNA of the CDR3: TGTGCCAGCAGTGACTCCGCTAGCGGGAGGTCTTCCTACGAGCAGTACTTC.

This clonotype came up a few times. This chain joins TRBV5-1 and TRBJ2-1; no reliable D call. V lost 1 base, J lost 0 bases, and 8 bases lay in between. The CDR3 is made up of 15 amino acids. Germline CDR1 reads SGHRS; CDR2 reads YFSETQ. The CDR3 DNA is TGCGCCAGCAGCTTGAGTTTGCGCTCCTACAATGAGCAGTTCTTC. This translates into CASSLSLRSYNEQFF. Variable domain in full (rest from reference TRBV5-1 and TRBJ2-1): KAGVTQTPRYLIKTRGQQVTLSCSPISGHRSVSWYQQTPGQGLQFLFEYFSETQRNKGNFPGRFSGRQFSNSRSEMNVSTLELGDSALYLCASSLSLRSYNEQFFGPGTRLTVL.

This clonotype was detected a few times. The chain is built from TRBV28 and TRBJ1-1; D not resolved. The CDR3 consists of 11 residues. Deletions cut 5 bases from V and 3 bases from J, with 4 bases between. Germline assignment: CDR1 MDHEN and CDR2 SYDVKM. Here the CDR3 reads CASSADTEAFF. DNA of the CDR3: TGTGCCAGCAGTGCCGACACTGAAGCTTTCTTT.

This chain uses TRBV20-1 with TRBJ1-4; possibly TRBD1 for D (5 bases). Germline V gives CDR1 DFQATT, CDR2 SNEGSKA (reference sequence). The CDR3 contains 14 residues. The V end lost 4 bases, the J end lost 8 bases, and 17 bases lay between the germline ends. CDR3: CSATRRGVMEKLFF. The CDR3 DNA reads as TGCAGTGCTACCAGGAGGGGCGTTATGGAAAAACTGTTTTTT.

This clonotype was found a few times. The chain uses TRBV12-3 or TRBV12-4 and TRBJ2-3; D gene ambiguous. This CDR3 spans 14 amino acids. V lost 7 bases to trimming and J lost 1 base, with 12 bases between them. CDR3 amino acids: CASIPGVRTDTQYF. The CDR3 nucleotides are TGTGCCAGCATCCCCGGCGTCCGCACAGATACGCAGTATTTT.

The chain uses TRBV30 and TRBJ1-1, with D possibly being TRBD1 (5 bases). The V end was cut by 0 bases, the J end by 7 bases, with 21 bases between. CDR1 is GTSNPN and CDR2 is SVGIG in the germline V gene (reference sequence). The CDR3 length is 16 residues. The CDR3 loop reads CAWSVRLRGAGIEAFF. The CDR3 DNA reads as TGTGCCTGGAGTGTACGACTGAGGGGCGCGGGAATTGAAGCTTTCTTT. The full variable domain, its missing parts supplied by reference TRBV30 and TRBJ1-1, is SQTIHQWPATLVQPVGSPLSLECTVEGTSNPNLYWYRQAAGRGLQLLFYSVGIGQISSEVPQNLSASRPQDRQFILSSKKLLLSDSGFYLCAWSVRLRGAGIEAFFGQGTRLTVV.

This clonotype was seen more than once but under ten times. The chain combines TRBV19 with TRBJ2-1; maybe TRBD2 (6 bases). This CDR3 is 20 amino acids long. Germline loops: CDR1 LNHDA, CDR2 SQIVND (reference sequence). Between the trimmed V and J ends, which lost 5 bases and 0 bases, there was a span of 26 bases. For the CDR3, the DNA is TGTGCCAGTAGTCTTATCCCTAACGGGGGTTTTAGAAGCTCCTACAATGAGCAGTTCTTC. Protein product: CASSLIPNGGFRSSYNEQFF.

This clonotype was picked up a small number of times. The chain is built from TRBV6-1 and TRBJ2-5, with D possibly being TRBD1 (5 bases). Germline V CDR1 and CDR2: MNHNS, SASEGT. The V end was cut by 3 bases, the J end by 4 bases, with 15 bases between. The CDR3 runs 15 residues. CDR3 loop: CASSDFGQRSETQYF. The CDR3 DNA follows: TGTGCCAGCAGTGATTTCGGACAACGGTCAGAGACCCAGTACTTC.

This clonotype has only a few counts. The CDR3 here is CASSPDRETQYF. CDR3 DNA sequence: TGTGCCAGCAGCCCGGATAGGGAGACCCAGTACTTC. This chain links TRBV11-2 with TRBJ2-5; D is unclear. The germline gives CDR1 SGHAT, CDR2 FQNNGV. This CDR3 spans 12 amino acids. V was trimmed by 5 bases and J by 5 bases, leaving 9 bases between them. Supplemented by reference TRBV11-2 and TRBJ2-5, the full variable domain reads EAGVAQSPRYKIIEKRQSVAFWCNPISGHATLYWYQQILGQGPKLLIQFQNNGVVDDSQLPKDRFSAERLKGVDSTLKIQPAKLEDSAVYLCASSPDRETQYFGPGTRLLVL.

V is TRBV6-1 and J is TRBJ2-1, with 10 bases that match TRBD1. CDR1 and CDR2 (germline): MNHNS, SASEGT. V lost 5 bases, J lost 8 bases, and 6 bases stayed unmatched. CDR3 size: 14 residues. CDR3 coding DNA: TGTGCCAGCAGTAGACAGGGGGCGAAGGATGAGCAGTTCTTC. Amino acids: CASSRQGAKDEQFF.